This T cell receptor beta chain was recovered during a study of blood T cells in healthy people across ages. Notes on the study in general: The diversity estimates, figures obtained from one million T cells, were considered underestimates. Roughly linearly, TCR beta diversity per million T cells fell as age increased.

Through a sample-barcoded 5' primer and a J-beta primer mix, a second PCR was run for roughly 7 to 12 cycles. All samples gave at least 2.5 million CDR3-containing paired-end reads. Using its own MiXCR run on the 5' RACE reads, TCRdb lists one record per CDR3 protein. This sample has approximately 680,000 distinct CDR3 sequences; about 30% occur once, and the top ten carry over 15%. About this clonotype itself: The target antigen is unknown.

Germline V CDR1 and CDR2: SGHTA, FQGNSA. The length of the CDR3 is 15 residues. J gave up 2 bases and V 5 bases, and 6 bases lay outside the gene matches. The chain carries TRBV7-2 and TRBJ2-5; TRBD2 aligns across 9 bases. Sequenced: blood. The clonotype comes from a woman older than 75 in good health. The CDR3 DNA reads as TGTGCCAGCAGCATCACTAGCGGGCGACAAGAGACCCAGTACTTC. Residues: CASSITSGRQETQYF. Combining the CDR3 with reference TRBV7-2 and TRBJ2-5 gives the whole variable domain GAGVSQSPSNKVTEKGKDVELRCDPISGHTALYWYRQSLGQGLEFLIYFQGNSAPDKSGLPSDRFSAERTGGSVSTLTIQRTQQEDSAVYLCASSITSGRQETQYFGPGTRLLVL.